A selection of T cell receptor beta chains follows, all from one sample in a study of shared clonotypes between healthy human individuals. Using immunoSEQ multiplex PCR, the repertoire was profiled, and TCRdb retains in-frame clones only, with some absent. The data hold a few million clones, with around 90% observed a single time. The sample taken for sequencing was naive CD4+ T cells sorted from blood. All receptors come from a man aged 18 to 30 in good health. Each CDR3 is given with its conserved first and last residue. D genes are given only for firm matches. Part of the rows lack a size; the others show once, few, many or a class for expanded clones.

-	TRBV6-5	TRBJ1-2	-	13	CASSYSDGYGYTF	TGTGCCAGCAGTTACTCGGACGGCTATGGCTACACCTTC
-	TRBV7-2	TRBJ2-5	-	15	CASSLIGKGLETQYF	TGTGCCAGCAGCTTAATCGGAAAAGGGTTAGAGACCCAGTACTTC
-	TRBV4-1	TRBJ1-2	-	19	CASSQGARGRIGGSYGYTF	TGCGCCAGCAGCCAAGGGGCCCGGGGGAGAATTGGAGGTTCCTATGGCTACACCTTC
-	TRBV25-1	TRBJ2-3	-	16	CASSGRAGESTDTQYF	TGTGCCAGCAGTGGTCGGGCAGGGGAGAGCACAGATACGCAGTATTTT
-	TRBV5-4	TRBJ2-6	-	17	CASSLGGTGSGANVLTF	TGTGCCAGCAGCTTGGGCGGTACTGGCTCTGGGGCCAACGTCCTGACTTTC
TRBD1	TRBV19	TRBJ2-7	-	14	CASRGQGGPYEQYF	TGTGCCAGTAGGGGACAGGGGGGTCCCTACGAGCAGTACTTC
-	TRBV19	TRBJ2-3	once	14	CASSIAPDTDTQYF	TGTGCCAGTAGTATAGCCCCGGATACAGATACGCAGTATTTT
-	TRBV5-1	TRBJ2-1	-	13	CASSLLPQGEQFF	TGCGCCAGCAGCTTGCTGCCCCAGGGGGAGCAGTTCTTC
-	TRBV5-1	TRBJ2-7	-	13	CASSFNEAYEQYF	TGCGCCAGCAGCTTTAACGAGGCCTACGAGCAGTACTTC
TRBD1	TRBV6-1	TRBJ1-2	-	15	CASSDPGQGDYGYTF	TGTGCCAGCAGTGATCCTGGACAGGGGGACTATGGCTACACCTTC
-	TRBV7-9	TRBJ2-7	-	12	CASATVSYEQYF	TGTGCCAGCGCTACGGTGTCCTACGAGCAGTACTTC
TRBD1	TRBV5-4	TRBJ1-1	-	15	CASSSAQGANTEAFF	TGTGCCAGCAGCTCGGCTCAGGGGGCGAACACTGAAGCTTTCTTT
-	TRBV7-2	TRBJ1-2	-	13	CASSLGQVYGYTF	TGTGCCAGCAGCTTAGGACAGGTCTATGGCTACACCTTC
TRBD2	TRBV5-4	TRBJ2-5	-	16	CASSFTSGAPQETQYF	TGTGCCAGCAGCTTCACTAGCGGGGCTCCCCAAGAGACCCAGTACTTC
-	TRBV7-9	TRBJ2-5	-	15	CASSSSPPFQETQYF	TGTGCCAGCAGCTCTTCGCCGCCCTTTCAAGAGACCCAGTACTTC
TRBD1	TRBV9	TRBJ2-7	-	15	CASSVALGQSYEQYF	TGTGCCAGCAGCGTAGCCCTGGGACAGTCCTACGAGCAGTACTTC
-	TRBV10-3	TRBJ2-2	-	14	CAISPDYNTGELFF	TGTGCCATCAGCCCGGACTATAACACCGGGGAGCTGTTTTTT
-	TRBV12-1	TRBJ1-1	-	15	CASTLCGQMNTEAFF	TGTGCCAGCACCCTGTGCGGACAGATGAACACTGAAGCTTTCTTT
TRBD1	TRBV2	TRBJ1-5	-	15	CASSPGTGGDQPQHF	TGTGCCAGCAGTCCCGGGACAGGGGGCGATCAGCCCCAGCATTTT
TRBD1	TRBV12-5	TRBJ1-4	-	15	CASGPQGQTNEKLFF	TGTGCTAGTGGGCCACAGGGGCAAACTAATGAAAAACTGTTTTTT